This is a list of T cell receptor beta chains from one sample in a study of cytomegalovirus exposure and HLA in healthy donors. Sequenced by immunoSEQ multiplex PCR; TCRdb stores in-frame clones only, minus some. The sample shows fewer than 150,000 clones, over 70% of them seen only once. Specimen: PBMCs. The receptors shown here come from a man aged 25-45 years in good health and CMV-seronegative. Both conserved end residues are part of each CDR3. The D gene is left open where the match is weak. The size entry is marked missing in some rows and otherwise reads once, few, many or a size class.

j_call d_call clone_size v_call cdr3_aa cdr3_nt
TRBJ2-1 TRBD2 - TRBV28 CASTRGSTYNEQFF TGTGCCAGCACACGCGGGAGTACCTACAATGAGCAGTTCTTC
TRBJ2-7 - - TRBV5-4 CASSLDLRTELSYEQYF TGTGCCAGCAGCTTGGACCTCCGGACAGAGCTTTCCTACGAGCAGTACTTC
TRBJ2-5 TRBD1 - TRBV15 CATEDRGQETQYF TGTGCCACCGAGGACAGGGGGCAGGAGACCCAGTACTTC
TRBJ2-6 - - TRBV5-1 CASSLAAKRIFESGANVLTF TGCGCCAGCAGCCTGGCTGCAAAGCGGATCTTTGAGTCTGGGGCCAACGTCCTGACTTTC
TRBJ2-2 - - TRBV5-1 CASSLLGASGELFF TGCGCCAGCAGCTTGTTAGGGGCCTCCGGGGAGCTGTTTTTT
TRBJ2-1 TRBD1 - TRBV4-1 CASSHLGQGFNEQFF TGCGCCAGCAGCCATCTGGGACAGGGCTTCAATGAGCAGTTCTTC
TRBJ1-3 TRBD1 - TRBV10-3 CAIRYGTGTGGGNTIYF TGTGCCATCAGATACGGCACCGGGACAGGGGGCGGAAACACCATATATTTT
TRBJ2-1 - few TRBV28 CASSTDSNEQFF TGTGCCAGCAGTACGGACAGCAATGAGCAGTTCTTC
TRBJ2-7 - - TRBV18 CASSLSGTYEQYF TGTGCCAGCTCACTAAGCGGTACCTACGAGCAGTACTTC
TRBJ2-7 - - TRBV28 CASSLQGGSYEQYF TGTGCCAGCAGCCTTCAGGGGGGCTCCTACGAGCAGTACTTC
TRBJ2-1 - - TRBV14 CASSLPGTTEQFF TGTGCCAGCAGCCTCCCCGGGACAACGGAGCAGTTCTTC